One sample yielded the 25 T cell receptor beta chains listed below, sequenced in a study of low-dose radiotherapy and immunotherapy resistance in tumors. First-strand cDNA relied on TRAV- and TRBV-specific primers spanning alpha and beta chains. Amplification, which lasted roughly 20 PCR cycles, used a constant-region primer and V-primer adapter to amplify TCRs. TCRdb re-analysed the reads in MiXCR, keeping a single row per CDR3 protein. The table shows just over 14,000 distinct CDR3 sequences, with under 55% occurring only once. These TCRs come from a human donor with advanced metastatic prostate, ovarian, gallbladder or colorectal cancer (not recorded which). This table probably holds off-target reads from a library built for another chain.

The chain uses TRBV29-1 and TRBJ2-7, with D possibly TRBD1 on 5 matching bases. V lost 4 bases to trimming and J lost 0 bases, with 7 bases between them. From germline, CDR1 is SQVTM and CDR2 ANQGSEA. This CDR3 has 12 amino acids. The CDR3 region is CSVGGLSYEQYF. The CDR3, as DNA: TGCAGCGTTGGGGGCCTCTCCTACGAGCAGTACTTC.

This clonotype appeared a few times. The chain is built from TRBV2 and TRBJ1-5; TRBD1 matches 12 bases. The CDR3 loop spans 15 amino acids. Losses at the gene ends were 6 bases for V and 6 bases for J; bases not matched to a gene: 6. From germline, CDR1 is SNHLY and CDR2 FYNNEI. The CDR3 DNA is TGTGCCAGCAGCGCCGGGACAGGGGGCCTTCAGCCCCAGCATTTT. It translates to CASSAGTGGLQPQHF.

The rearrangement uses TRBV6-1 and TRBJ2-2; TRBD2 matches at 9 bases. This CDR3 spans 14 amino acids. The germline CDR1 and CDR2 sequences are MNHNS and SASEGT. The V gene end was trimmed by 5 bases and the J gene end by 6 bases; junction bases not matched to a gene: 4. CDR3 residues: CASSYVAGAGELFF. The CDR3 DNA sequence: TGTGCCAGCAGTTATGTAGCGGGAGCCGGGGAGCTGTTTTTT.

The rearrangement links TRBV5-4 to TRBJ2-7; D is unresolved. From germline, CDR1 is SGHNT and CDR2 YYREEE (reference sequence). Trimming shortened V by 5 bases and J by 2 bases, and 11 bases separated the two germline ends. The length of the CDR3 is 13 residues. CDR3 bases: TGTGCCAGCAGTCCGGACGGCACCTACGAGCAGTACTTC. This encodes CASSPDGTYEQYF.

This clonotype has a handful of counts. This chain connects TRBV28 to TRBJ1-5; D may be TRBD1 (6 bases). The germline V gene encodes CDR1 MDHEN and CDR2 SYDVKM. The CDR3 consists of 13 residues. Trimming removed 6 bases at V and 6 bases at J, with 12 bases between. CDR3 amino acids: CASRGGAGQPQHF. In DNA, the CDR3 is TGTGCCAGCAGGGGGGGCGCCGGTCAGCCCCAGCATTTT.

The CDR3 DNA sequence: TGTGCCAGCAGTTATTTCATAAACTACGAGCAGTACTTC. This codes for CASSYFINYEQYF. The chain uses TRBV6-2 or TRBV6-3 and TRBJ2-7; the D is unclear. Germline CDR1 is MNHEY and CDR2 is SVGEGT. V was trimmed by 3 bases and J by 3 bases, leaving 9 bases between them. The CDR3 extends over 13 amino acids.

CDR3 in amino acids: CSALTGPRNEKLFF. The CDR3 coding sequence is TGCAGTGCTCTGACAGGGCCCAGAAATGAAAAACTGTTTTTT. V and J are TRBV20-1 and TRBJ1-4; 7 nucleotides align to TRBD1. J was trimmed by 5 bases and V by 5 bases; bases with no gene match: 8. CDR3 length: 14 residues. Germline V CDR1 and CDR2: DFQATT, SNEGSKA (reference sequence).

This clonotype was observed a few times. The chain employs TRBV6-1 and TRBJ1-5; D is uncertain. With 0 bases removed from V and 4 bases from J, the gap between germline ends came to 7 bases. CDR1 and CDR2 (germline): MNHNS, SASEGT. The CDR3 loop spans 14 amino acids. The CDR3 reads CASSEAHGNQPQHF. DNA of the CDR3: TGTGCCAGCAGTGAAGCGCACGGGAATCAGCCCCAGCATTTT.

Regarding this clonotype: One end of the junction fails to match germline, which may point to a read error. The chain joins TRBV28 to TRBJ2-7; 10 nucleotides line up with TRBD1. This CDR3 is 14 amino acids long. Looked up from germline, CDR1 is MDHEN and CDR2 is SYDVKM. CDR3 sequence reads: CTSDTRTGGCEQYF. As DNA, the CDR3 is TGTACCAGCGATACTAGGACAGGGGGTTGCGAGCAGTACTTC.

The rearrangement links TRBV2 to TRBJ2-7; D is possibly TRBD1 (6 bases). The germline V gene encodes CDR1 SNHLY and CDR2 FYNNEI. The CDR3 loop spans 13 amino acids. The germline V and J ends were trimmed by 3 bases and 6 bases, with 12 bases remaining between them. DNA of the CDR3: TGTGCCAGCAGTGAGGCACAGGGTGGCGAGCAGTACTTC. It is translated as CASSEAQGGEQYF.

This CDR3 is CASSRNPGQGDGANVLTF. In nucleotides, the CDR3 is TGCGCCAGCAGCCGGAACCCGGGACAGGGCGATGGGGCCAACGTCCTGACTTTC. V gene TRBV4-1 combines with J gene TRBJ2-6, with 9 bases that match TRBD1. CDR3 length: 18 amino acids. The V gene's germline CDR1 is MGHRA and CDR2 YSYEKL. V dropped 4 bases and J dropped 3; count of bases not matched to a gene: 10.

The J gene is TRBJ2-3, the V gene TRBV14; TRBD2 matches at 9 bases. The CDR3 spans 15 residues. V lost 5 bases and J lost 5; bases outside the gene matches: 8. Germline assignment: CDR1 SGHDN and CDR2 FVKESK. The CDR3 bases are TGTGCCAGCAGCTTAGTAGCGGGAGCCAGAGATACGCAGTATTTT. Protein: CASSLVAGARDTQYF.

This clonotype was seen just once. The chain couples TRBV12-3 or TRBV12-4 to TRBJ2-3, with 16 bases lining up with TRBD2. V shed 4 bases, J shed 7 bases, and the junction held 8 bases outside the gene matches. The length of the CDR3 is 17 residues. The CDR3 coding sequence is TGTGCCAGCAGTTCCTCGGGACTAGCGGGGGGGAGGAATACGCAGTATTTT. Its translation: CASSSSGLAGGRNTQYF.

V and J are TRBV28 and TRBJ1-1, with D uncertain. V shed 5 bases and J shed 4 bases, with 17 bases lying between them. CDR1 is MDHEN, CDR2 SYDVKM, per germline. The CDR3 contains 15 residues. CDR3 coding DNA: TGTGCCAGCAGTCCCAGACAAGGCCGCGGCACTGAAGCTTTCTTT. Translating it yields CASSPRQGRGTEAFF.

This clonotype was picked up a small number of times. CDR3 residues: CASGYTGELFF. In DNA, the CDR3 is TGTGCCAGCGGTTACACCGGGGAGCTGTTTTTT. The chain is built from TRBV3-1 and TRBJ2-2, with D unclear. CDR1 and CDR2 (germline): LGHDT, YNNKEL (reference sequence). This CDR3 contains 11 residues. Trimming cost V 8 bases and J 3 bases, with 4 bases left between them.

This clonotype appeared a few times. This sequence joins TRBV5-1 and TRBJ2-3, with a weak D call TRBD1 (6 bases). Germline loops: CDR1 SGHRS, CDR2 YFSETQ. The CDR3 extends over 16 amino acids. Trimming removed 0 bases at V and 2 bases at J, with 13 bases between. CDR3 sequence reads: CASSLVAGASTDTQYF. The DNA of the CDR3 is TGCGCCAGCAGCTTGGTGGCAGGGGCCTCCACAGATACGCAGTATTTT.

This chain links TRBV9 with TRBJ1-6, with D possibly TRBD1 on 5 matching bases. This CDR3 has 13 amino acids. The V gene lost 0 bases and the J gene lost 9 bases, with 7 bases spanning the gap. Germline lookup yields CDR1 SGDLS and CDR2 YYNGEE. The DNA for the CDR3 is TGTGCCAGCAGCGTAGTAGGGACTTCACCCCTCCACTTT. It yields the protein CASSVVGTSPLHF. The full variable domain, its missing parts supplied by reference TRBV9 and TRBJ1-6, is DSGVTQTPKHLITATGQRVTLRCSPRSGDLSVYWYQQSLDQGLQFLIQYYNGEERAKGNILERFSAQQFPDLHSELNLSSLELGDSALYFCASSVVGTSPLHFGNGTRLTVT.

The chain couples TRBV12-3 or TRBV12-4 to TRBJ2-7; 7 bases match TRBD2. The CDR3 contains 15 residues. Germline trimming cut 6 bases from V and 0 bases from J; bases unmatched to any gene: 8. CDR3 in DNA: TGTGCCAGCAGCCCGACCGGGACTAACTCCTACGAGCAGTACTTC. Translating gives CASSPTGTNSYEQYF.

V usage is TRBV9 and J usage is TRBJ2-7, with 10 bases aligning to TRBD1. J was trimmed by 11 bases and V by 3 bases; bases with no gene match: 11. From germline, CDR1 is SGDLS and CDR2 YYNGEE. This CDR3 comprises 14 residues. The CDR3 nucleotides read TGTGCCAGCAGCGCGGGACAGGGGAACCTTCGGAAGTACTTC. It yields the protein CASSAGQGNLRKYF.

This clonotype has just a few counts. V gene TRBV28 combines with J gene TRBJ1-6; D call uncertain. This CDR3 has 16 amino acids. Trimming stripped 4 bases from V and 8 bases from J, with 18 bases between. Per the germline V gene, CDR1 is MDHEN and CDR2 is SYDVKM. DNA of the CDR3: TGTGCCAGCAGTTCCCTTCGGGAGGCATTGGATTCACCCCTCCACTTT. Its translation is CASSSLREALDSPLHF. Looking up the rest from reference TRBV28 and TRBJ1-6 gives the full variable domain: DVKVTQSSRYLVKRTGEKVFLECVQDMDHENMFWYRQDPGLGLRLIYFSYDVKMKEKGDIPEGYSVSREKKERFSLILESASTNQTSMYLCASSSLREALDSPLHFGNGTRLTVT.

Only one count was recorded for this clonotype. The CDR3 here is CASKIAGVLDTQYF. The CDR3 region has the DNA TGTGCCAGCAAAATAGCGGGAGTATTGGATACGCAGTATTTT. The chain carries TRBV6-1 and TRBJ2-3; TRBD2 agrees at 9 bases. The CDR3 spans 14 residues. CDR1 is MNHNS, CDR2 SASEGT, per germline. V lost 7 bases, J lost 6 bases, and 8 bases stayed unmatched.

The chain couples TRBV5-4 to TRBJ1-1, with D maybe TRBD1 (6 bases). This CDR3 spans 15 amino acids. Germline V gives CDR1 SGHNT, CDR2 YYREEE (reference sequence). Trimming pared 2 bases from V and 5 bases from J, leaving 16 bases between. The CDR3 coding sequence is TGTGCCAGCAGCTTCCCAGCAGGGGCGAGTACTGAAGCTTTCTTT. Amino acid sequence: CASSFPAGASTEAFF. Together with reference TRBV5-4 and TRBJ1-1, the CDR3 gives the full variable domain: ETGVTQSPTHLIKTRGQQVTLRCSSQSGHNTVSWYQQALGQGPQFIFQYYREEENGRGNFPPRFSGLQFPNYSSELNVNALELDDSALYLCASSFPAGASTEAFFGQGTRLTVV.

V gene TRBV19 combines with J gene TRBJ1-5; maybe TRBD1 (6 bases). CDR3 length: 15 residues. Trimming removed 5 bases from V and 9 bases from J, with 20 bases in between. Germline V gene data show CDR1 as LNHDA and CDR2 as SQIVND (reference sequence). CDR3 sequence: CASSVRPGGIRPQHF. The CDR3 DNA follows: TGTGCCAGTAGTGTCCGCCCGGGGGGCATTAGGCCCCAGCATTTT.

The rearrangement uses TRBV9 and TRBJ2-1, with 11 bases aligning to TRBD2. Looked up from germline, CDR1 is SGDLS and CDR2 is YYNGEE. V shed 7 bases, J shed 0 bases, and the junction held 6 bases outside the gene matches. CDR3 length: 16 residues. CDR3 nucleotides: TGTGCCAGCGGGGGGCTAGCGGGAGGCTCCTACAATGAGCAGTTCTTC. Translated: CASGGLAGGSYNEQFF.

This clonotype qualifies as medium-sized. The chain joins TRBV28 to TRBJ2-2; 11 bases line up with TRBD1. The V segment lost 4 bases and the J segment 5 bases; nucleotides outside the gene matches: 15. Per germline, CDR1 MDHEN and CDR2 SYDVKM. The CDR3 covers 19 residues. DNA for the CDR3: TGTGCCAGCAGTTCCTACCGCCGCGGGACAGGGGGGCAAACCGGGGAGCTGTTTTTT. The encoded protein is CASSSYRRGTGGQTGELFF.